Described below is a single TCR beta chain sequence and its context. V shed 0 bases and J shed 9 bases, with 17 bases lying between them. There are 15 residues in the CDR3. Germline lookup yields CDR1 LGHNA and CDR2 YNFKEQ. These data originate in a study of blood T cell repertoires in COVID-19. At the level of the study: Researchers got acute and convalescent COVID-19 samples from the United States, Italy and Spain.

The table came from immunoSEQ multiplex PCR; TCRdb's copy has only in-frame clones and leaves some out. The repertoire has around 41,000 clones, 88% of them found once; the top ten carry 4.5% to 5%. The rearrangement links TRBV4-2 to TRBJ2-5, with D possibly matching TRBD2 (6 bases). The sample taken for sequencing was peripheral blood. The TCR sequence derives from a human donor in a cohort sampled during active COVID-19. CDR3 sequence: CASSQEEGVFRAQYF. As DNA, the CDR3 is TGTGCCAGCAGCCAAGAGGAGGGAGTCTTCCGAGCCCAGTACTTC.